The sequence of this TCR beta chain was determined in a study of a mutant IDH1 vaccine in newly diagnosed glioma. Findings and caveats of the study: Changes to the top peripheral T cell clonotypes appeared unrelated to pseudoprogression.

The protocol was immunoSEQ multiplex PCR, while the TCRdb copy is restricted to in-frame clones and leaves out a portion. Of 65,000 to 70,000 clones in the sample, 86% were seen once. In germline, CDR1 is MDHEN, CDR2 SYDVKM. This CDR3 has 11 amino acids. Trimming removed 2 bases at V and 5 bases at J, with 4 bases between. Time point of the sample: baseline, week 1 (first vaccination visit). Sample treatment: pre-vaccination baseline after standard-of-care therapy. To note about this clone: Its antigen is not identified.

The receptor was isolated from a man aged 25 to 40 with glioma. This sequence joins TRBV28 and TRBJ2-7; no firm D call. The material sequenced was PBMCs, taken from a glioma patient treated with radiotherapy, temozolomide or both. The CDR3 DNA is TGTGCCAGCAGTTTAGCCCACGAGCAGTACTTC. This encodes CASSLAHEQYF.